The T cell receptor beta chain under discussion was sequenced for a study of cytomegalovirus exposure and HLA in healthy donors. Only in-frame clones appear in the TCRdb table, and some are missing; sequencing was by immunoSEQ multiplex PCR. The top ten clones hold over 10% of a sample with some 200,000 clones, 70% to 85% of them seen once. Worth noting for this clone: Its antigen is unidentified.

General study results and limits: A few chains linked to CMV were shown in vitro to be specific for CMV antigens. Associated with cytomegalovirus, according to the listing, were 170 or so TCR beta chains. There were some public TCRs occurring in many donors, but most TCR sequences were rare.

The clonotype originates from a young woman in good health and CMV-seropositive. The sample taken for sequencing was PBMCs.

The DNA for the CDR3 is TGTGCCAGCAGCCAAGAACTGGGACTAGCGGGGTACGAGCAGTACTTC. It is translated as CASSQELGLAGYEQYF. The V and J genes are TRBV4-2 and TRBJ2-7; 13 bases map to TRBD2. CDR3 size: 16 residues. The ends lost 0 bases at V and 4 bases at J; junction bases unmatched: 3. CDR1 and CDR2 (germline): LGHNA, YNFKEQ.